What follows are 25 T cell receptor beta chains derived from one specimen sequenced in a study of blood T cell repertoires in COVID-19. Sequenced by immunoSEQ multiplex PCR; TCRdb stores in-frame clones only, minus some. This sample has roughly 160,000 clones; approximately 87% occur once, and the top ten carry 10% to 13%. Sequenced sample: peripheral blood. Every receptor here comes from a woman in her seventies with COVID-19, enrolled during active disease.

Here the CDR3 DNA reads TGTGCCAGCAGCGCTAGCGGGGTTATGGGCAATCAGCCCCAGCATTTT. Protein: CASSASGVMGNQPQHF. V and J are TRBV9 and TRBJ1-5; D not resolved. Germline V gene lookup returns CDR1 SGDLS and CDR2 YYNGEE. Trimming left V 3 bases short and J 2 bases short, with 15 bases between. This CDR3 contains 16 residues.

The chain carries TRBV3-1 (or the pseudogene TRBV3-2) and TRBJ2-2, with 9 bases aligning to TRBD2. Per the germline V gene, CDR1 is LGHDT and CDR2 is YNNKEL (reference sequence). This CDR3 has 14 residues. Losses at the gene ends were 4 bases for V and 7 bases for J; bases not matched to a gene: 4. Here the CDR3 reads CASSPGLAVGELFF. CDR3 in DNA: TGTGCCAGCAGCCCGGGACTAGCCGTCGGGGAGCTGTTTTTT.

The J gene is TRBJ1-3, the V gene TRBV7-2; tentatively, D is TRBD1 (6 bases). Germline values: CDR1 SGHTA, CDR2 FQGNSA. This CDR3 has 14 amino acids. With 5 bases removed from V and 5 bases from J, the gap between germline ends came to 13 bases. This chain's CDR3 is CASSPAGARNTIYF. In DNA, the CDR3 is TGTGCCAGCAGCCCAGCGGGGGCGCGAAACACCATATATTTT.

On this clone: Its ends do not fully match the called genes, so a read error is possible. This chain joins TRBV19 and TRBJ1-1; D unclear. The CDR3 covers 8 residues. The V gene's germline CDR1 is LNHDA and CDR2 SQIVND (reference sequence). The CDR3, as DNA: TGTGACAGTATCTCAGCTTTCTTT. It translates to CDSISAFF.

The chain is built from TRBV10-3 and TRBJ1-6; 8 bases match TRBD1. The ends lost 2 bases at V and 9 bases at J; junction bases unmatched: 6. CDR3 length equals 15 residues. Germline CDR1 ENHRY, CDR2 SYGVKD. The DNA for the CDR3 is TGTGCCATCAGTGAGAAGGACAGGGTGGGTTCACCCCTCCACTTT. Protein: CAISEKDRVGSPLHF.

A single count supports this clone. The J gene is TRBJ2-3, the V gene TRBV29-1; TRBD1 matches 9 bases. Germline V gene sequence: CDR1 SQVTM, CDR2 ANQGSEA. Germline trimming cut 6 bases from V and 4 bases from J; bases unmatched to any gene: 8. The CDR3 consists of 14 residues. The CDR3 here is CSVGGTGIPDTQYF. CDR3 bases: TGCAGCGTGGGCGGGACAGGGATTCCAGATACGCAGTATTTT.

The table lists this clone with a few counts. This sequence joins TRBV4-2 and TRBJ1-1; the D gene is possibly TRBD1 (5 bases). From germline, CDR1 is LGHNA and CDR2 YNFKEQ. CDR3 length equals 15 residues. Trimming shortened V by 4 bases and J by 2 bases, and 14 bases separated the two germline ends. CDR3 coding DNA: TGTGCCAGCAGCCGCCAAGACAGACGAAACACTGAAGCTTTCTTT. Residues: CASSRQDRRNTEAFF.

The V gene is TRBV28, the J gene TRBJ1-5; no reliable D call. Germline CDR1 MDHEN, CDR2 SYDVKM. Trimming stripped 5 bases from V and 2 bases from J, with 16 bases between. The CDR3 extends over 16 amino acids. DNA of the CDR3: TGTGCCAGCAGTATCTCCGGGGTGGAGGGCAATCAGCCCCAGCATTTT. Translated: CASSISGVEGNQPQHF.

The genes are TRBV28 and TRBJ1-6, with D unclear. CDR1 MDHEN and CDR2 SYDVKM come from the germline V gene. The CDR3 is made up of 13 amino acids. V lost 1 base and J 16 bases, leaving 14 bases between the germline ends. The CDR3 bases are TGTGCCAGCAGTTTATTTCCTCCGGTGACTCTCCACTTT. Protein sequence: CASSLFPPVTLHF.

This clone was seen only a few times. The rearrangement links TRBV5-6 to TRBJ1-1; D perhaps matches TRBD1 (5 bases). CDR1 SGHDT and CDR2 YYEEEE come from the germline V gene. V dropped 2 bases and J dropped 3 bases, with 11 bases sitting between them. The CDR3 runs 14 residues. In DNA, the CDR3 is TGTGCCAGCAGCTTATCGGGGACTTACACTGAAGCTTTCTTT. It encodes CASSLSGTYTEAFF.

The J gene is TRBJ2-1, the V gene TRBV10-3; TRBD2 matches 7 bases. The length of the CDR3 is 16 residues. The V gene end was trimmed by 6 bases and the J gene end by 6 bases; junction bases not matched to a gene: 14. Germline V gene data show CDR1 as ENHRY and CDR2 as SYGVKD. This CDR3 reads CAISPPVGGSGNEQFF. The CDR3 DNA is TGTGCCATCAGCCCCCCGGTGGGGGGGTCGGGCAATGAGCAGTTCTTC.

The table lists this clone with a count of one. The chain combines TRBV6-5 with TRBJ2-1; D is possibly TRBD2 (5 bases). The CDR3 length is 15 residues. Germline CDR1 and CDR2: MNHEY and SVGAGI. The V end was cut by 4 bases, the J end by 9 bases, with 19 bases between. The CDR3 bases are TGTGCCAGCAGTTCCCACTGGGCTAGCAGTAGTGAGCAGTTCTTC. This gives the protein CASSSHWASSSEQFF.

The chain recombines TRBV18 with TRBJ1-6; D may be TRBD1 (5 bases). This CDR3 comprises 15 residues. Germline V gene data show CDR1 as KGHSH and CDR2 as LQKENI. V was shortened by 2 bases and J by 8 bases, with 13 bases between the two germline ends. For the CDR3, the DNA is TGTGCCAGCTCACCAACGGGGGGGAACGATTCACCCCTCCACTTT. It is translated as CASSPTGGNDSPLHF.

The chain is built from TRBV5-1 and TRBJ2-6, with TRBD1 identical over 8 bases. Germline values: CDR1 SGHRS, CDR2 YFSETQ. The CDR3 runs to 15 residues. V lost 1 base and J lost 5; bases outside the gene matches: 2. The CDR3 loop reads CASSLTGGRANVLTF. The CDR3 bases are TGCGCCAGCAGCTTGACAGGGGGTAGGGCCAACGTCCTGACTTTC.

The chain couples TRBV29-1 to TRBJ2-2, with 8 bases matching TRBD1. Germline V gene sequence: CDR1 SQVTM, CDR2 ANQGSEA. Losses at the gene ends were 5 bases for V and 7 bases for J; bases not matched to a gene: 6. The CDR3 covers 13 residues. For the CDR3, the DNA is TGCAGCGTTAGGCAGGGGGCAAGCGGGGAGCTGTTTTTT. Encoded protein: CSVRQGASGELFF.

The chain couples TRBV19 to TRBJ1-2, with D perhaps matching TRBD1 (5 bases). Germline loops: CDR1 LNHDA, CDR2 SQIVND (reference sequence). The CDR3 is 16 residues long. V was pared by 11 bases and J by 0 bases, with 22 bases between. DNA for the CDR3: TGTGCCGTTCGGTGGGACTCAGGAAATACTAACTATGGCTACACCTTC. Protein sequence: CAVRWDSGNTNYGYTF.

The V and J genes are TRBV6-1 and TRBJ1-1; D gene uncertain. The germline CDR1 and CDR2 sequences are MNHNS and SASEGT. Trimming cost V 1 base and J 1 base, with 10 bases left between them. The CDR3 contains 15 residues. The CDR3 nucleotides are TGTGCCAGCAGTGAAGTTCAGACTGGGAACACTGAAGCTTTCTTT. Its protein product is CASSEVQTGNTEAFF.

The gene calls are TRBV29-1 and TRBJ1-1, with 7 bases fitting TRBD1. The CDR3 runs 16 residues. The germline V gene has CDR1 SQVTM and CDR2 ANQGSEA. The ends lost 4 bases at V and 5 bases at J; junction bases unmatched: 16. CDR3 in amino acids: CSVVFSAGDSWTEAFF. In nucleotides, the CDR3 is TGCAGCGTTGTCTTTTCGGCCGGGGACAGTTGGACTGAAGCTTTCTTT.

The chain recombines TRBV10-3 with TRBJ2-2; TRBD2 matches at 10 bases. Germline CDR1 is ENHRY and CDR2 is SYGVKD. The trim removed 0 bases at V and 4 bases at J, leaving 5 bases unmatched. This CDR3 is built from 17 residues. The CDR3 protein is CAISESLAGTRTGELFF. The CDR3 coding sequence is TGTGCCATCAGTGAGTCACTAGCGGGGACACGCACCGGGGAGCTGTTTTTT.

The rearrangement joins TRBV27 to TRBJ2-4, with 7 bases that match TRBD1. Germline CDR1 and CDR2: MNHEY and SMNVEV (reference sequence). The junction had 11 bases not matched to a gene; V was cut back by 2 bases and J by 4 bases. This CDR3 comprises 17 residues. As DNA, the CDR3 is TGTGCCAGCAGTTTAGGGGGAACAGGGGTTAGAAAAAACATTCAGTACTTC. Encoded protein: CASSLGGTGVRKNIQYF.

The CDR3 coding sequence is TGTGCCAGCAGCCCCCCCGGGACAGGGAGCGCGAATGAGCAGTTCTTC. Its protein is CASSPPGTGSANEQFF. The chain combines TRBV7-7 with TRBJ2-1, with 9 bases lining up with TRBD1. J lost 7 bases, V lost 5 bases, and 12 bases had no gene match. Germline CDR1 is SSHAT and CDR2 is FNYEAQ (reference sequence). CDR3 size: 16 residues.

The CDR3 loop reads CASSSGLAGGLEQFF. In DNA form, the CDR3 reads TGTGCCAGCAGCTCGGGACTAGCGGGGGGGCTTGAGCAGTTCTTC. The gene calls are TRBV5-4 and TRBJ2-1, with 16 bases aligning to TRBD2. CDR3 length: 15 residues. CDR1 and CDR2 (germline): SGHNT, YYREEE (reference sequence). V trimming: 3 bases; J trimming: 9 bases; junction bases outside the gene matches: 3.

The V and J genes are TRBV7-7 and TRBJ2-2, with 8 bases lining up with TRBD2. Trimming removed 6 bases from V and 5 bases from J; junction bases left unmatched: 8. The germline V gene encodes CDR1 SSHAT and CDR2 FNYEAQ (reference sequence). The CDR3 sequence is 15 residues long. The CDR3: CASSSIAGRTGELFF. CDR3 coding DNA: TGTGCCAGCAGTTCGATAGCGGGGAGGACCGGGGAGCTGTTTTTT.

To note about this clone: Other DNA sequences from this sample encode an identical CDR3 as well. J is TRBJ1-1 and V is TRBV7-9; D gene unclear. Per germline, CDR1 SEHNR and CDR2 FQNEAQ (reference sequence). This CDR3 is built from 13 residues. V lost 3 bases, J lost 1 base, and 6 bases lay in between. The CDR3 sequence is CASSFRENTEAFF. In DNA form, the CDR3 reads TGTGCCAGCAGCTTTCGGGAGAACACTGAAGCTTTCTTT.

CDR3 in DNA: TGTGCCAGCAGCTTGTGGGGGGTCTCTGGAAACACCATATATTTT. This encodes CASSLWGVSGNTIYF. The chain has TRBV5-8 and TRBJ1-3; perhaps TRBD1 as D (5 bases). CDR1 is SGHTS and CDR2 is YDEGEE in the germline V gene. V lost 1 base and J lost 0, with 8 bases in between. This CDR3 contains 15 residues. The full variable domain, completed using reference TRBV5-8 and TRBJ1-3, is EAGVTQSPTHLIKTRGQQATLRCSPISGHTSVYWYQQALGLGLQFLLWYDEGEERNRGNFPPRFSGRQFPNYSSELNVNALELEDSALYLCASSLWGVSGNTIYFGEGSWLTVV.